This is a list of T cell receptor beta chains from one sample in a study of immune evolution from preneoplasia to lung adenocarcinoma. The repertoire was sequenced with immunoSEQ multiplex PCR; TCRdb's copy has only in-frame clones and lacks some. The profile shows 10,000 or so clones, around 80% of them singletons. What was sequenced was FFPE minimally invasive lung adenocarcinoma tissue. These receptors were obtained from a person between 65 and 79 years old with lung adenocarcinoma. Some clones in this sample may be carry-over from other donors' samples. The conserved cysteine and the conserved F or W are not part of the CDR3 here. The size of a clone is reported for some rows only, either as once, few or many, or as a class for expanded clones.

>.|TRBV7-9
ASSPVQGVAGNTIY
>.|TRBV6-1
ASSPRMVVGELF
>.|TRBV7-9
ASSPGVQGGDIQY
>.|TRBV9
ASPDVEIDYEQY
>.|TRBV18
ASSSQEAMNTEAF
>.|TRBV15
ATSRGGGLTGELF
>.|TRBV27
ASSLGRLTDTQY
>.|TRBV6-6
ASSSKDRGSPLH
>.|TRBV20-1
SAPTGDGYT
>once|TRBV5-1
ASSPVKANEKLF
>.|TRBV5-6
ASSFPWARRGDTEAF
>.|TRBV6-5
ASRTGPGNQETQY
>.|TRBV27
ASSLTGGLYEKLF
>.|TRBV6-1
ASSEPRTGNTEAF
>.|TRBV30
AWIRTGGLST
>.|TRBV9
ASSVGVSYYEQY
>.|TRBV2
ASSGDEVGYT
>.|TRBV7-8
ASSRDLNTEAF
>.|TRBV9
ASSRTSGTHEQF
>once|TRBV15
ATSRDKGERGYGYT
>.|TRBV29-1
SVEDGRWTQY
>.|TRBV2
ASNSGQDPYEQY
>.|TRBV18
ASSPPDRVNTEAF
>.|TRBV4-1
ASSPIETSNQPQH
>.|TRBV11-2
ASSSLGPSSYEQY
>.|TRBV20-1
SASAETQY
>.|TRBV19
ASSIAPRQGETQY
>.|TRBV7-9
ASSADRDTHYT
>.|TRBV18
ASSPQAYEQY
>.|TRBV30
AWSVQDKNSPLH
>once|TRBV6-1
ASSESRTSGTEQY
>few|TRBV9
ASSVPGELF
>.|TRBV28
ASNQRGDNSPLH
>.|TRBV7-9
ASSLASDTQY
>.|TRBV19
ASTRTGDTYSNQPQH
>.|TRBV7-2
ASSLGTVRYQPQH
>.|TRBV28
ASSFSGNGNTIY
>.|TRBV9
ASSREGVGSDEQY
>.|TRBV2
ASSGTVYGYT
>few|TRBV29-1
SAGVGGSGNTIY
>.|TRBV21-1
ASTKRGPYEQY
>.|TRBV5-4
ASSPGGTGEKLF
>.|TRBV28
ASSFLGVTEAF
>few|TRBV7-6
ASSSPGLAGDTQY
>.|TRBV19
ASSQDREAF
>.|TRBV30
AWSVQENTEAF
>.|TRBV27
ASSSETGGSYGYT
>.|TRBV7-8
ASSLVQTNTEAF
>few|TRBV7-9
ASSSGQGARLDTEAF
>.|TRBV18
ASSPPVTEAF
>few|TRBV15
ANVQRSPDTEAF
>.|TRBV28
ASSAQTGESNQPQH
>.|TRBV7-8
ASSFGGYNSPLH